This TCR beta chain came from a study of T cells in Graves' hyperthyroidism and ophthalmopathy. General study findings and limits: The model's output predicted ophthalmopathy at a median of roughly seven months prior to onset. Expanded thyroid clonotypes (above 0.001) were mostly also found in blood.

The CDR3 contains 15 residues. V lost 4 bases, J lost 6 bases, and 11 bases stayed unmatched. Per the germline V gene, CDR1 is LGHDT and CDR2 is YNNKEL (reference sequence). The source material, RNA transcripts, was used to amplify TCR beta CDR3 regions. An initial round of RT-PCR targeting the TCR CDR3 relied on the HTBI primer set. One entry per CDR3 protein results from TCRdb running MiXCR on the multiplex PCR reads. The table shows hundreds of thousands of distinct CDR3 sequences, with roughly 14% occurring only once. Hyperthyroidism, newly diagnosed and lasting under 2 months, affected patients aged 18 to 65. Diagnoses were established using clinical symptoms, serum thyroxine and TRAb, thyroid ultrasound and orbital computed tomography. The sample holds many counts of this clonotype. Its antigen is not known.

Sequences were obtained from blood. The V call is TRBV3-1, the J call TRBJ1-1, with 7 bases aligning to TRBD1. The sequence was obtained from a woman aged 18-30 years with Graves' hyperthyroidism. CDR3 sequence reads: CASSPKTRQGAEAFF. The CDR3 DNA is TGTGCCAGCAGCCCTAAAACCCGACAGGGCGCTGAAGCTTTCTTT. The full variable domain, its missing parts supplied by reference TRBV3-1 and TRBJ1-1, is DTAVSQTPKYLVTQMGNDKSIKCEQNLGHDTMYWYKQDSKKFLKIMFSYNNKELIINETVPNRFSPKSPDKAHLNLHINSLELGDSAVYFCASSPKTRQGAEAFFGQGTRLTVV.